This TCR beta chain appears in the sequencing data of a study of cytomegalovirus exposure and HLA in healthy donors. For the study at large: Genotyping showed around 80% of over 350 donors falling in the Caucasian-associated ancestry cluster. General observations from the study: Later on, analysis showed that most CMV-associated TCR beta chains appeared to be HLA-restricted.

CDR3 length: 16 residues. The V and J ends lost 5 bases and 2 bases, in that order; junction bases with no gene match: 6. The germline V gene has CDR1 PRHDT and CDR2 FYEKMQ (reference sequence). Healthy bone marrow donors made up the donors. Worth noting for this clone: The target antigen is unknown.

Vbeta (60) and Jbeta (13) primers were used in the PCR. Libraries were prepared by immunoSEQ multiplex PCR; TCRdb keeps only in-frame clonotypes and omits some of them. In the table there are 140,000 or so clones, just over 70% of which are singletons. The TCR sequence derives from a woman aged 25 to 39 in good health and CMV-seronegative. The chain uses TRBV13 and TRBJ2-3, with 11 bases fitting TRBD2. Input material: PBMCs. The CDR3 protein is CASSAVAGGDTDTQYF. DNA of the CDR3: TGTGCCAGCAGCGCCGTAGCGGGGGGGGACACAGATACGCAGTATTTT.